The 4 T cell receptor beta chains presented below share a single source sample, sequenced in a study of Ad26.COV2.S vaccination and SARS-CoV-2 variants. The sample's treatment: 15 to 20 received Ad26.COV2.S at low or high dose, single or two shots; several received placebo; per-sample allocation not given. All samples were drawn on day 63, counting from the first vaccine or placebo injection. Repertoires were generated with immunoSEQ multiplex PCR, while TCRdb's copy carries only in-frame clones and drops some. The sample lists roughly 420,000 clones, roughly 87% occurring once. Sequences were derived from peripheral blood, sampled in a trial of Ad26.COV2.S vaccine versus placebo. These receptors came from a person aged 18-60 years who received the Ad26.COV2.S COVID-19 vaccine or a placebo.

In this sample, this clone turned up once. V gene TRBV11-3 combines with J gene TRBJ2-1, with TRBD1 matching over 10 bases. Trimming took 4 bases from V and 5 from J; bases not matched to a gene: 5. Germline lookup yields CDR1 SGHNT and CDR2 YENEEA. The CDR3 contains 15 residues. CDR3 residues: CASSYDRGRNNEQFF. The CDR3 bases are TGTGCCAGCAGCTACGACAGGGGGCGCAACAATGAGCAGTTCTTC.

CDR3 sequence reads: CASSLPGRGYTF. In DNA form, the CDR3 reads TGTGCCAGCAGTTTACCGGGACGGGGCTACACCTTC. The V gene is TRBV28, the J gene TRBJ1-2; weak D call: TRBD1 (5 bases). Trimming shortened V by 2 bases and J by 8 bases, and 9 bases separated the two germline ends. CDR3 size: 12 residues. Germline V gene lookup returns CDR1 MDHEN and CDR2 SYDVKM.

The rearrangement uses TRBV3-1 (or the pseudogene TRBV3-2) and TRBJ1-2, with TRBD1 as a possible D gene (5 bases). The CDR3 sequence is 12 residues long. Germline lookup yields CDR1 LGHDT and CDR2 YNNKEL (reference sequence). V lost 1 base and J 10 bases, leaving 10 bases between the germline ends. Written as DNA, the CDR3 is TGTGCCAGCAGCCAAGGGGGGACCTTCTACACCTTC. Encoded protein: CASSQGGTFYTF.

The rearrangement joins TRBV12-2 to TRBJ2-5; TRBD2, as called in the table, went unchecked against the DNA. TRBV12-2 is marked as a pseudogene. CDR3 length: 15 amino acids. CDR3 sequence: CASRVLAGAQETQYF. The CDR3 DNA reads TGTGCAAGTCGTGTGCTAGCGGGGGCCCAAGAGACCCAGTACTTC.